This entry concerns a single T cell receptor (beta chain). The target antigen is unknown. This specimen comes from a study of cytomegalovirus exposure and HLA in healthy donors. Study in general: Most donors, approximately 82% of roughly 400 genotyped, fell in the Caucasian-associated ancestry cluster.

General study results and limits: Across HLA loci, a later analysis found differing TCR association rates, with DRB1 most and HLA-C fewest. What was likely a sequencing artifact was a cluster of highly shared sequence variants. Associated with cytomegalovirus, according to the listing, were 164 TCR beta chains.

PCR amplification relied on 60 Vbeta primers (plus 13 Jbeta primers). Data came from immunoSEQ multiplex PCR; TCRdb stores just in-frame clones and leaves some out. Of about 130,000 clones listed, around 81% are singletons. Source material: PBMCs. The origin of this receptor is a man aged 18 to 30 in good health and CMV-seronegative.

Here the CDR3 reads CASSEVANYEQYF. CDR3 bases: TGTGCCAGCAGTGAAGTGGCAAACTACGAGCAGTACTTC. This sequence joins TRBV6-1 and TRBJ2-7; D unclear. Germline V CDR1 and CDR2: MNHNS, SASEGT. The CDR3 loop spans 13 amino acids. V dropped 1 base and J dropped 3 bases, with 7 bases sitting between them.